This T cell receptor (beta chain) comes out of a study of OX40 agonist ivuxolimab in advanced cancers. The data were produced by immunoSEQ multiplex PCR, yet TCRdb's version contains in-frame clones alone and is incomplete. The repertoire holds approximately 92,000 clones, more than 95% seen once, with roughly 2% in the top ten. Blood was sampled at baseline, cycle 4 day 1, and cycle 7 day 1. CDR1 and CDR2 from the germline V gene are MDHEN and SYDVKM. There are 15 residues in the CDR3. V was shortened by 6 bases and J by 4 bases, with 16 bases between the two germline ends. The TCR sequence derives from an adult with an advanced solid tumor such as melanoma, head and neck, liver or kidney cancer. The sequencing used CD4+ or CD8+ T cells sorted from blood, collected in a trial of the OX40 agonist ivuxolimab. The chain recombines TRBV28 with TRBJ1-3; the D gene is possibly TRBD1 (5 bases). The CDR3 DNA reads TGTGCCAGCAGACCGGGACCCCGTATCGGAAACACCATATATTTT. Translation gives CASRPGPRIGNTIYF.